The 26 T cell receptor beta chains below all came from one sample that was sequenced in a study of shared clonotypes between healthy human individuals. Generated by immunoSEQ multiplex PCR, the TCRdb table keeps only in-frame clones and is missing some. The repertoire includes 2 million to 2.5 million clones, around 90% of them detected once, and around 0.4% sits in the top ten. Input material: naive CD4+ T cells from PBMCs. Stated subset: CD45RA+ positively selected. The receptors shown here come from a man aged 18 to 29 in good health. Some clones in this sample may be carry-over from other donors' samples.

V usage is TRBV7-3 and J usage is TRBJ2-5; 7 nucleotides align to TRBD2. Germline V gene lookup returns CDR1 SGHTA and CDR2 FQGTGA. This CDR3 has 13 amino acids. V dropped 2 bases and J dropped 5; count of bases not matched to a gene: 2. The CDR3 loop reads CASSLQRDETQYF. CDR3 DNA sequence: TGTGCCAGCAGCTTACAGCGGGATGAGACCCAGTACTTC.

CDR3 DNA: TGTGCCAGCAATGGACAGCCCTACAATGAGCAGTTCTTC. It specifies CASNGQPYNEQFF. This chain joins TRBV6-1 and TRBJ2-1, with TRBD1 as a possible D gene (6 bases). V gave up 7 bases and J gave up 2 bases, with 9 bases separating them. The CDR3 loop spans 13 amino acids. The germline V gene has CDR1 MNHNS and CDR2 SASEGT.

This rearrangement joins TRBV10-3 to TRBJ2-7; 8 positions match TRBD2. J lost 2 bases, V lost 8 bases, and 2 bases had no gene match. CDR3 size: 12 residues. Looked up from germline, CDR1 is ENHRY and CDR2 is SYGVKD. The CDR3 nucleotides are TGTGCCATCGCGGGGGGAACCTACGAGCAGTACTTC. As protein: CAIAGGTYEQYF.

This chain uses TRBV28 with TRBJ2-1, with D perhaps matching TRBD1 (6 bases). Germline V gene sequence: CDR1 MDHEN, CDR2 SYDVKM. V was clipped by 5 bases and J by 5 bases, with 13 bases between them. The CDR3 spans 14 residues. DNA of the CDR3: TGTGCCAGCAGTATTGAGACAGGTAACAATGAGCAGTTCTTC. It specifies CASSIETGNNEQFF.

As for this clone: This CDR3 is also generated by other DNA sequences in the sample. This chain connects TRBV18 to TRBJ2-3; 11 bases map to TRBD2. CDR3 length equals 14 residues. V was pared by 5 bases and J by 3 bases, with 1 base of the junction left unmatched. Germline V gives CDR1 KGHSH, CDR2 LQKENI. The CDR3 here is CASSTSGSTDTQYF. In nucleotides, the CDR3 is TGTGCCAGCTCAACTAGCGGGAGTACAGATACGCAGTATTTT.

This clone was seen a single time. The chain couples TRBV9 to TRBJ2-5; D possibly corresponds to TRBD1 (6 bases). V lost 3 bases to trimming and J lost 5 bases, with 20 bases between them. Germline V gene lookup returns CDR1 SGDLS and CDR2 YYNGEE. This CDR3 has 16 residues. The CDR3 region is CASSGLPWGQGETQYF. In DNA form, the CDR3 reads TGTGCCAGCAGCGGCCTGCCGTGGGGCCAGGGGGAGACCCAGTACTTC.

The rearrangement joins TRBV4-2 to TRBJ1-2; 7 bases are shared with TRBD1. The CDR3 consists of 15 residues. Germline CDR1 is LGHNA and CDR2 is YNFKEQ. Germline trimming cut 1 base from V and 4 bases from J; bases unmatched to any gene: 6. DNA for the CDR3: TGTGCCAGCAGCCAAGGGGGGCCAGGGGGCTATGGCTACACCTTC. It codes for CASSQGGPGGYGYTF.

V and J are TRBV18 and TRBJ1-5; 9 positions agree with TRBD1. V shed 3 bases, J shed 11 bases, and the junction held 14 bases outside the gene matches. The germline CDR1 and CDR2 sequences are KGHSH and LQKENI. The CDR3 length is 16 residues. CDR3 nucleotide sequence: TGTGCCAGCTCACCGAGGACAGGGGCCCCTGTGGGAGCCCAGCATTTT. Its protein product is CASSPRTGAPVGAQHF.

The chain combines TRBV5-1 with TRBJ1-4; D remains unclear. Germline CDR1 reads SGHRS; CDR2 reads YFSETQ. V gave up 4 bases and J gave up 2 bases, with 12 bases separating them. This CDR3 spans 15 amino acids. CDR3 sequence: CASSPGGMTNEKLFF. The CDR3 coding sequence is TGCGCCAGCAGCCCGGGTGGGATGACTAATGAAAAACTGTTTTTT.

The J gene is TRBJ1-5, the V gene TRBV19; D remains ambiguous. V lost 5 bases to trimming and J lost 2 bases, with 7 bases between them. CDR1 LNHDA and CDR2 SQIVND come from the germline V gene (reference sequence). CDR3 size: 13 residues. This CDR3 reads CASSRIGNQPQHF. The CDR3 nucleotides are TGTGCCAGTAGTCGAATCGGCAATCAGCCCCAGCATTTT.

In this sample, this clone turned up once. The chain is built from TRBV19 and TRBJ1-5; D may be TRBD1 (5 bases). The CDR3 has 15 residues. V shed 5 bases and J shed 6 bases, with 17 bases lying between them. Germline-derived CDR1 and CDR2 are LNHDA and SQIVND (reference sequence). CDR3 sequence reads: CASSGGGAGGQPQHF. The CDR3 bases are TGTGCCAGTAGTGGCGGAGGGGCGGGTGGTCAGCCCCAGCATTTT.

The V gene is TRBV19, the J gene TRBJ2-5; a possible D gene is TRBD1 (6 bases). The CDR3 covers 15 residues. Between the trimmed V and J ends, which lost 6 bases and 5 bases, there was a span of 19 bases. Germline loops: CDR1 LNHDA, CDR2 SQIVND (reference sequence). The CDR3 here is CASSRQSGRGETQYF. DNA of the CDR3: TGTGCCAGTAGCCGCCAAAGTGGCAGGGGCGAGACCCAGTACTTC.

V usage is TRBV7-2 and J usage is TRBJ1-5; TRBD1 is a possible D gene (5 bases). Deletions cut 5 bases from V and 0 bases from J, with 11 bases between. Germline CDR1 SGHTA, CDR2 FQGNSA. This CDR3 is built from 15 residues. The CDR3 coding sequence is TGTGCCAGCAGCCCCACAGGACTTAGCAATCAGCCCCAGCATTTT. It specifies CASSPTGLSNQPQHF. Full variable domain (remainder filled in from reference TRBV7-2 and TRBJ1-5): GAGVSQSPSNKVTEKGKDVELRCDPISGHTALYWYRQSLGQGLEFLIYFQGNSAPDKSGLPSDRFSAERTGGSVSTLTIQRTQQEDSAVYLCASSPTGLSNQPQHFGDGTRLSIL.

V usage is TRBV10-3 and J usage is TRBJ2-1; a possible D gene is TRBD2 (5 bases). The V end was cut by 7 bases, the J end by 9 bases, with 16 bases between. Germline CDR1 reads ENHRY; CDR2 reads SYGVKD. The CDR3 is 13 amino acids. This CDR3 is CAITLGREAEQFF. Here the CDR3 DNA reads TGTGCCATCACCCTCGGCCGGGAAGCTGAGCAGTTCTTC.

The chain links TRBV7-6 to TRBJ2-7; tentatively, D is TRBD1 (6 bases). CDR1 is SGHVS, CDR2 FNYEAQ, per germline. V shed 2 bases and J shed 6 bases, with 8 bases lying between them. CDR3 size: 12 residues. CDR3 nucleotides: TGTGCCAGCAGCTTACGAGGGGGCGAGCAGTACTTC. Amino acid sequence: CASSLRGGEQYF. Using reference TRBV7-6 and TRBJ2-7 for the parts outside the CDR3, the full variable domain is GAGVSQSPRYKVTKRGQDVALRCDPISGHVSLYWYRQALGQGPEFLTYFNYEAQQDKSGLPNDRFSAERPEGSISTLTIQRTEQRDSAMYRCASSLRGGEQYFGPGTRLTVT.

V and J are TRBV10-1 and TRBJ2-3; TRBD1 matches 8 bases. This CDR3 spans 16 amino acids. The germline CDR1 and CDR2 sequences are WNHNN and SYGVQD (reference sequence). The V and J ends lost 3 bases and 0 bases, in that order; junction bases with no gene match: 5. The DNA of the CDR3 is TGCGCCAGCAGTGATCGGCGGGACAGGAGCACAGATACGCAGTATTTT. Translation gives CASSDRRDRSTDTQYF.

The V call is TRBV2, the J call TRBJ1-5; 7 bases are shared with TRBD1. Trimming at V came to 6 bases and at J to 4 bases, leaving 6 bases not matched to a gene. From germline, CDR1 is SNHLY and CDR2 FYNNEI. The CDR3 runs to 14 residues. CDR3 sequence (DNA): TGTGCCAGCAGGGTGACAGGGATTAATCAGCCCCAGCATTTT. Protein sequence: CASRVTGINQPQHF.

The J gene is TRBJ1-1, the V gene TRBV29-1; possibly TRBD1 for D (5 bases). The germline CDR1 and CDR2 sequences are SQVTM and ANQGSEA. V lost 4 bases and J lost 0, with 12 bases in between. This CDR3 comprises 14 residues. The CDR3 sequence: CSVVTGPLNTEAFF. The CDR3 DNA reads TGCAGCGTTGTCACAGGCCCCTTGAACACTGAAGCTTTCTTT.

The V and J genes are TRBV28 and TRBJ2-1; TRBD2 might be the D (7 bases). Germline V gene lookup returns CDR1 MDHEN and CDR2 SYDVKM. The CDR3 covers 15 residues. V was pared by 5 bases and J by 6 bases, with 17 bases between. The CDR3 loop is CASSDPRGGVNEQFF. The CDR3 DNA follows: TGTGCCAGCAGTGACCCGAGGGGGGGTGTCAATGAGCAGTTCTTC. The full variable domain, completed using reference TRBV28 and TRBJ2-1, is DVKVTQSSRYLVKRTGEKVFLECVQDMDHENMFWYRQDPGLGLRLIYFSYDVKMKEKGDIPEGYSVSREKKERFSLILESASTNQTSMYLCASSDPRGGVNEQFFGPGTRLTVL.

The chain uses TRBV5-1 and TRBJ1-5; no clear D gene. The CDR3 runs to 16 residues. Trimming took off 5 bases at V and 0 bases at J, with 15 bases between the two ends. Germline-derived CDR1 and CDR2 are SGHRS and YFSETQ. The CDR3 DNA reads as TGCGCCAGCAGGGTCGGAGGAGATCATAGCAATCAGCCCCAGCATTTT. Its translation: CASRVGGDHSNQPQHF.

The rearrangement uses TRBV4-2 and TRBJ2-1, with 7 bases lining up with TRBD2. Germline CDR1 reads LGHNA; CDR2 reads YNFKEQ. V lost 3 bases and J lost 0; bases outside the gene matches: 5. This CDR3 has 16 residues. The CDR3 DNA follows: TGTGCCAGCAGCCAGGTGGGGGGGATCTCCTACAATGAGCAGTTCTTC. Translating gives CASSQVGGISYNEQFF.

V and J are TRBV27 and TRBJ1-1, with D unclear. The length of the CDR3 is 13 residues. Germline V CDR1 and CDR2: MNHEY, SMNVEV (reference sequence). Between the trimmed V and J ends, which lost 3 bases and 4 bases, there was a span of 9 bases. CDR3: CASSFGRGTEAFF. The DNA for the CDR3 is TGTGCCAGCAGTTTTGGACGGGGCACTGAAGCTTTCTTT.

CDR3 DNA sequence: TGTGCCAGTAGTCAGGGGTCTGCGGGAGGACTCTACGAGCAGTACTTC. Residues: CASSQGSAGGLYEQYF. The chain carries TRBV19 and TRBJ2-7, with TRBD2 matching 8 bases. Germline V gene lookup returns CDR1 LNHDA and CDR2 SQIVND (reference sequence). The CDR3 is made up of 16 amino acids. After removal of 5 bases from V and 3 bases from J, the junction contained 12 bases not matched to a gene.

The chain carries TRBV27 and TRBJ2-1; 9 bases are shared with TRBD2. With 5 bases clipped from V and 5 bases from J, the junction kept 10 bases outside the gene matches. Germline values: CDR1 MNHEY, CDR2 SMNVEV (reference sequence). This CDR3 comprises 16 residues. CDR3 residues: CASSPRTSAYDNEQFF. The CDR3 coding sequence is TGTGCCAGCAGTCCGAGGACTAGCGCCTATGACAATGAGCAGTTCTTC.

This chain connects TRBV27 to TRBJ1-2, with D uncertain. The CDR3 contains 15 residues. Germline assignment: CDR1 MNHEY and CDR2 SMNVEV (reference sequence). The V end was cut by 2 bases, the J end by 2 bases, with 12 bases between. In nucleotides, the CDR3 is TGTGCCAGCAGTTTACTCGGGAGTAGCAACTATGGCTACACCTTC. As protein: CASSLLGSSNYGYTF.

J is TRBJ1-6 and V is TRBV7-4; 7 bases match TRBD1. Unmatched junction bases numbered 11, after V lost 5 bases and J lost 10 bases. Per germline, CDR1 SGHVT and CDR2 SQSDAQ. There are 15 residues in the CDR3. In DNA, the CDR3 is TGTGCCAGCAGCGGCTACAGGGGAAGTGGCTCACCCCTCCACTTT. Its translation is CASSGYRGSGSPLHF.